Presented here are 22 T cell receptor beta chains from one specimen sequenced in a study of cytomegalovirus exposure and HLA in healthy donors. The PCR made use of 60 Vbeta and 13 Jbeta primers. Using immunoSEQ multiplex PCR, the repertoire was profiled, and TCRdb retains in-frame clones only, with some absent. The sample contains 90,000 to 150,000 clones, around 68% of which appear only once. The sample comprised PBMCs. The origin of the receptors is a woman between 45 and 65 years old in good health and CMV-seropositive.

The gene calls are TRBV6-5 and TRBJ2-2, with D tentatively TRBD1 (6 bases). CDR1 is MNHEY and CDR2 is SVGAGI in the germline V gene. V shed 6 bases and J shed 4 bases, with 9 bases lying between them. The CDR3 covers 13 residues. The CDR3 spells CASRKTGTGELFF. The DNA of the CDR3 is TGTGCCAGCAGGAAGACAGGCACCGGGGAGCTGTTTTTT.

The V and J genes are TRBV29-1 and TRBJ2-3; TRBD2 matches at 10 bases. Per germline, CDR1 SQVTM and CDR2 ANQGSEA. This CDR3 has 14 residues. V dropped 6 bases and J dropped 4; count of bases not matched to a gene: 7. CDR3 protein: CSVRAGGPPDTQYF. The CDR3 bases are TGCAGCGTCCGAGCGGGGGGGCCCCCAGATACGCAGTATTTT.

This clone was found a few times. The V and J genes are TRBV7-2 and TRBJ2-7, with 9 bases aligning to TRBD1. Germline V gene data show CDR1 as SGHTA and CDR2 as FQGNSA. The length of the CDR3 is 14 residues. V lost 5 bases to trimming and J lost 6 bases; unmatched junction nucleotides: 8. The CDR3 is CASSLGTGLIEQYF. CDR3 nucleotide sequence: TGTGCCAGCAGCCTCGGGACAGGGCTGATCGAGCAGTACTTC.

This chain joins TRBV7-2 and TRBJ2-7; TRBD2 matches at 9 bases. CDR3 length equals 15 residues. V dropped 4 bases and J dropped 2; count of bases not matched to a gene: 6. The germline CDR1 and CDR2 sequences are SGHTA and FQGNSA. The chain's CDR3 is CASSSTSGRTYEQYF. DNA of the CDR3: TGTGCCAGCAGCTCAACTAGCGGGCGAACCTACGAGCAGTACTTC. Drawing the rest from reference TRBV7-2 and TRBJ2-7, the complete variable domain is GAGVSQSPSNKVTEKGKDVELRCDPISGHTALYWYRQSLGQGLEFLIYFQGNSAPDKSGLPSDRFSAERTGGSVSTLTIQRTQQEDSAVYLCASSSTSGRTYEQYFGPGTRLTVT.

The chain carries TRBV25-1 and TRBJ2-1; 13 positions match TRBD2. Germline V gene sequence: CDR1 MGHDK, CDR2 SYGVNS. Trimming cost V 6 bases and J 4 bases; bases outside gene matches: 3. The CDR3 runs to 15 residues. The CDR3 is CASRTSGGKYNEQFF. CDR3 nucleotides: TGTGCCAGCAGGACTAGCGGGGGGAAGTACAATGAGCAGTTCTTC. Supplemented by reference TRBV25-1 and TRBJ2-1, the full variable domain reads EADIYQTPRYLVIGTGKKITLECSQTMGHDKMYWYQQDPGMELHLIHYSYGVNSTEKGDLSSESTVSRIRTEHFPLTLESARPSHTSQYLCASRTSGGKYNEQFFGPGTRLTVL.

The chain links TRBV27 to TRBJ2-7; D call uncertain. CDR3 size: 14 residues. V was pared by 2 bases and J by 5 bases, with 13 bases between. CDR1 is MNHEY, CDR2 SMNVEV, per germline (reference sequence). The chain's CDR3 is CASSLTEKPHEQYF. DNA for the CDR3: TGTGCCAGCAGTTTAACAGAAAAACCCCACGAGCAGTACTTC.

The chain combines TRBV12-5 with TRBJ1-1; D is unclear. The CDR3 loop spans 17 amino acids. Trimming pared 3 bases from V and 1 base from J, leaving 18 bases between. Per germline, CDR1 LGHNT and CDR2 FRNRAP. CDR3 coding DNA: TGTGCTAGTGGTTTTGGAACTTCGACTGCTGCGAACACTGAAGCTTTCTTT. It translates to CASGFGTSTAANTEAFF. Using reference TRBV12-5 and TRBJ1-1 for the parts outside the CDR3, the full variable domain is DARVTQTPRHKVTEMGQEVTMRCQPILGHNTVFWYRQTMMQGLELLAYFRNRAPLDDSGMPKDRFSAEMPDATLATLKIQPSEPRDSAVYFCASGFGTSTAANTEAFFGQGTRLTVV.

The rearrangement joins TRBV4-1 to TRBJ2-1, with 7 bases lining up with TRBD2. Germline V gene data show CDR1 as MGHRA and CDR2 as YSYEKL. With V trimmed by 0 bases and J by 8 bases, 7 bases remained unmatched. The CDR3 is made up of 15 amino acids. This chain's CDR3 is CASSQDLGLADEQFF. In DNA, the CDR3 is TGCGCCAGCAGCCAAGATTTGGGGCTAGCGGATGAGCAGTTCTTC.

The J gene is TRBJ2-7, the V gene TRBV5-1; 11 nucleotides align to TRBD2. The ends lost 2 bases at V and 2 bases at J; junction bases unmatched: 6. Looked up from germline, CDR1 is SGHRS and CDR2 is YFSETQ. The CDR3 is 16 residues long. The chain's CDR3 is CASSFSGTSGTYEQYF. CDR3 sequence (DNA): TGCGCCAGCAGCTTTTCCGGGACTAGCGGAACCTACGAGCAGTACTTC. The entire variable domain, with the rest obtained from reference TRBV5-1 and TRBJ2-7, is as follows: KAGVTQTPRYLIKTRGQQVTLSCSPISGHRSVSWYQQTPGQGLQFLFEYFSETQRNKGNFPGRFSGRQFSNSRSEMNVSTLELGDSALYLCASSFSGTSGTYEQYFGPGTRLTVT.

V is TRBV30 and J is TRBJ2-7; 7 bases are a match to TRBD1. V lost 1 base and J lost 0; bases outside the gene matches: 15. The CDR3 extends over 18 amino acids. The germline CDR1 and CDR2 sequences are GTSNPN and SVGIG (reference sequence). This CDR3 reads CAWSGYYLPRGSSYEQYF. The CDR3 DNA is TGTGCCTGGAGTGGGTACTACTTACCCAGGGGGAGCTCCTACGAGCAGTACTTC. The full variable domain, completed using reference TRBV30 and TRBJ2-7, is SQTIHQWPATLVQPVGSPLSLECTVEGTSNPNLYWYRQAAGRGLQLLFYSVGIGQISSEVPQNLSASRPQDRQFILSSKKLLLSDSGFYLCAWSGYYLPRGSSYEQYFGPGTRLTVT.

This clone was picked up a small number of times. V gene TRBV7-9 combines with J gene TRBJ1-1; 7 nucleotides align to TRBD1. Germline assignment: CDR1 SEHNR and CDR2 FQNEAQ (reference sequence). J lost 7 bases, V lost 1 base, and 3 bases had no gene match. The CDR3 totals 13 residues. The CDR3 reads CASSLGTGNEAFF. CDR3 bases: TGTGCCAGCAGCTTAGGGACAGGCAATGAAGCTTTCTTT.

The V gene is TRBV7-2, the J gene TRBJ2-7; D gene unclear. The CDR3 has 13 amino acids. In germline, CDR1 is SGHTA, CDR2 FQGNSA. V was shortened by 5 bases and J by 2 bases, with 10 bases between the two germline ends. CDR3 sequence (DNA): TGTGCCAGCAGCGACACGGTAGCCTACGAGCAGTACTTC. The encoded protein is CASSDTVAYEQYF.

The chain carries TRBV6-5 and TRBJ1-1; TRBD1 matches 11 bases. V was pared by 4 bases and J by 9 bases, with 10 bases of the junction left unmatched. Germline values: CDR1 MNHEY, CDR2 SVGAGI. This CDR3 has 15 residues. CDR3 protein: CASSSHGTGGYKAFF. Here the CDR3 DNA reads TGTGCCAGCAGTTCCCATGGGACAGGGGGTTATAAAGCTTTCTTT.

The chain has TRBV10-3 and TRBJ1-1; TRBD1 agrees at 7 bases. Germline V CDR1 and CDR2: ENHRY, SYGVKD. The CDR3 consists of 14 residues. With V trimmed by 6 bases and J by 0 bases, 4 bases remained unmatched. The CDR3 loop is CAISTGTVNTEAFF. The DNA of the CDR3 is TGTGCCATCAGCACCGGGACAGTGAACACTGAAGCTTTCTTT.

The CDR3 is CASRGLAGGTDTQYF. The CDR3, as DNA: TGTGCCAGCAGGGGTCTAGCGGGAGGCACAGATACGCAGTATTTT. The gene calls are TRBV9 and TRBJ2-3; 10 positions agree with TRBD2. The CDR3 is 15 residues long. V gave up 5 bases and J gave up 1 base; unmatched junction bases: 4. CDR1 SGDLS and CDR2 YYNGEE come from the germline V gene.

The rearrangement uses TRBV7-2 and TRBJ2-5; D might be TRBD1 (5 bases). Trimming left V 1 base short and J 0 bases short, with 15 bases between. Germline CDR1 SGHTA, CDR2 FQGNSA. This CDR3 spans 17 amino acids. The CDR3 nucleotides are TGTGCCAGCAGCTTAGTCTGGACACAGGAGTACCAAGAGACCCAGTACTTC. It yields the protein CASSLVWTQEYQETQYF.

The CDR3 protein is CAVRGARTDTQYF. The CDR3, as DNA: TGTGCCGTGCGGGGGGCACGCACAGATACGCAGTATTTT. The rearrangement links TRBV10-3 to TRBJ2-3; TRBD2 aligns across 8 bases. The V and J ends lost 11 bases and 1 base, in that order; junction bases with no gene match: 5. This CDR3 has 13 amino acids. Per the germline V gene, CDR1 is ENHRY and CDR2 is SYGVKD.

This clone was seen a single time. The gene calls are TRBV7-9 and TRBJ1-1; D unresolved. V was cut by 0 bases and J by 1 base, with 9 bases left in between. CDR3 length: 15 amino acids. Germline CDR1 and CDR2: SEHNR and FQNEAQ (reference sequence). The CDR3 is CASSLAGRWNTEAFF. Written as DNA, the CDR3 is TGTGCCAGCAGCTTAGCGGGCAGATGGAACACTGAAGCTTTCTTT.

This rearrangement joins TRBV27 to TRBJ1-6; 7 nucleotides line up with TRBD1. The CDR3 runs 17 residues. Looked up from germline, CDR1 is MNHEY and CDR2 is SMNVEV (reference sequence). The J segment lost 5 bases and the V segment lost 0 bases, leaving 7 bases of the junction unmatched. The CDR3 region is CASSLSRQGGNNSPLHF. CDR3 in DNA: TGTGCCAGCAGTTTATCCCGACAGGGTGGGAATAATTCACCCCTCCACTTT.

J is TRBJ1-1 and V is TRBV5-1, with D perhaps matching TRBD1 (6 bases). Germline V CDR1 and CDR2: SGHRS, YFSETQ. V lost 4 bases, J lost 6 bases, and 19 bases lay in between. This CDR3 is built from 15 residues. CDR3 region: CASSHNTGSVAEAFF. The CDR3 coding sequence is TGCGCCAGCAGCCATAATACAGGGAGCGTAGCTGAAGCTTTCTTT.

The chain uses TRBV5-4 and TRBJ2-5; 8 bases fit TRBD1. The CDR3 spans 14 residues. CDR1 is SGHNT, CDR2 YYREEE, per germline (reference sequence). Trimming removed 4 bases from V and 3 bases from J; junction bases left unmatched: 5. The CDR3 bases are TGTGCCAGCAGCCATAAGACAGGGGAAGAGACCCAGTACTTC. Translating it yields CASSHKTGEETQYF.

The V and J genes are TRBV30 and TRBJ1-2; TRBD1 might be the D (6 bases). V lost 4 bases and J 8 bases, leaving 14 bases between the germline ends. Per germline, CDR1 GTSNPN and CDR2 SVGIG (reference sequence). This CDR3 has 12 amino acids. The CDR3 region is CAWTLTGQGYTF. The CDR3 DNA follows: TGTGCCTGGACACTGACAGGCCAGGGCTACACCTTC.